This is a list of T cell receptor beta chains from one sample in a study of siplizumab effects on memory and regulatory T cells. Generated by immunoSEQ multiplex PCR, the TCRdb table keeps only in-frame clones and is missing some. This table has about 100,000 clones, about 90% appearing once. Sequencing used CD4+ T cells sorted from blood. These receptors were collected from a human donor in good health. Some clones in this sample may be carry-over from other donors' samples. The CDR3 runs from the conserved cysteine through the conserved F or W. Fields, in order: clone size, CDR3 length, V gene, D gene, J gene, CDR3 protein, CDR3 DNA. A D gene is named only where the DNA matches it firmly. For some rows the clone size is stated as once, few or many, or as a class when expanded; others skip it.

NA	13	TRBV5-6	NA	TRBJ1-1	CASSSIVATEAFF	TGTGCCAGCAGCTCTATAGTGGCTACTGAAGCTTTCTTT
NA	16	TRBV25-1	TRBD2	TRBJ2-1	CASSELAGASYNEQFF	TGTGCCAGCAGTGAGCTAGCGGGGGCCTCCTACAATGAGCAGTTCTTC
NA	14	TRBV9	NA	TRBJ1-3	CASSVGSSGNTIYF	TGTGCCAGCAGCGTAGGGAGCTCTGGAAACACCATATATTTT
NA	15	TRBV6-5	NA	TRBJ1-1	CASRSYPVLKPEAFF	TGTGCCAGCAGATCATACCCCGTACTAAAACCTGAAGCTTTCTTT
NA	15	TRBV28	TRBD2	TRBJ2-5	CASSFSGRGMGTQYF	TGTGCCAGCAGTTTCAGCGGGAGGGGTATGGGGACCCAGTACTTC
NA	16	TRBV7-9	NA	TRBJ2-5	CASSLDYREGRETQYF	TGTGCCAGCAGCTTAGATTACAGGGAGGGGCGAGAGACCCAGTACTTC
NA	15	TRBV29-1	NA	TRBJ2-7	CSVEGARGPEYEQYF	TGCAGCGTTGAGGGGGCCCGGGGACCCGAATACGAGCAGTACTTC
NA	17	TRBV19	TRBD2	TRBJ2-7	CASSIREDRAGGYEQYF	TGTGCCAGTAGTATACGGGAGGACCGGGCCGGTGGCTACGAGCAGTACTTC
once	14	TRBV4-1	NA	TRBJ2-7	CASSQAGPAGEQYF	TGCGCCAGCAGCCAAGCAGGACCCGCGGGGGAGCAGTACTTC
NA	17	TRBV28	NA	TRBJ1-5	CASSLNRVRYSNQPQHF	TGTGCCAGCAGTCTAAACAGGGTTAGGTATAGCAATCAGCCCCAGCATTTT
NA	14	TRBV11-2	NA	TRBJ1-4	CASSLTGINEKLFF	TGTGCCAGCAGCTTAACAGGGATTAATGAAAAACTGTTTTTT
NA	13	TRBV27	NA	TRBJ1-5	CASSPRRNQPQHF	TGTGCCAGCAGCCCAAGACGCAATCAGCCCCAGCATTTT
NA	14	TRBV6-1	NA	TRBJ2-3	CASSESYSTDTQYF	TGTGCCAGCAGTGAAAGTTACAGCACAGATACGCAGTATTTT
NA	16	TRBV11-3	TRBD2	TRBJ2-3	CASSVGTSGRGDTQYF	TGTGCCAGCAGCGTCGGGACTAGCGGGAGGGGCGATACGCAGTATTTT
once	18	TRBV5-6	NA	TRBJ2-1	CASSLRRGSLTSYNEQFF	TGTGCCAGCAGCCTACGGCGCGGGTCTCTCACCTCCTACAATGAGCAGTTCTTC
NA	16	TRBV7-2	TRBD1	TRBJ1-2	CASSLKTQGGGDGYTF	TGTGCCAGCAGCTTAAAAACCCAAGGAGGGGGCGATGGCTACACCTTC
NA	17	TRBV29-1	NA	TRBJ2-3	CSVEESERVGSGDTQYF	TGCAGCGTTGAAGAGTCCGAACGGGTGGGTAGTGGAGATACGCAGTATTTT
NA	15	TRBV19	NA	TRBJ1-3	CASSLQESSGNTIYF	TGTGCCAGTAGTCTCCAGGAGAGCTCTGGAAACACCATATATTTT